This T cell receptor beta chain was documented in a study of T cells in Graves' hyperthyroidism and ophthalmopathy. Findings of the study overall: Ophthalmopathy onset followed model prediction by a median approximately 6.2 months.

Authors of the study amplified TCR beta CDR3 regions from RNA transcripts. TCR CDR3 underwent first-round RT-PCR with the HTBI primer set. MiXCR, run by TCRdb on the multiplex PCR reads, gives a single entry per CDR3 protein. The data show a few hundred thousand distinct CDR3 sequences, about 15% seen once. This CDR3 has 16 amino acids. Germline CDR1 is SGHTA and CDR2 is FQGNSA. V was clipped by 1 base and J by 8 bases; unmatched bases: 12. This clonotype has at least ten counts. The antigen remains unidentified. Clinical symptoms, serum thyroxine and TRAb, thyroid ultrasound and orbital computed tomography together formed the diagnostic basis.

The receptor was derived from a woman aged 25 to 39 with Graves' hyperthyroidism. V and J are TRBV7-2 and TRBJ2-5, with TRBD1 identical over 8 bases. Source material: blood. CDR3 bases: TGTGCCAGCAGCTTAGTAGGACAGGGACACATGGATACCCAGTACTTC. Its translation: CASSLVGQGHMDTQYF. The full variable domain, with the rest looked up from reference TRBV7-2 and TRBJ2-5, is GAGVSQSPSNKVTEKGKDVELRCDPISGHTALYWYRQSLGQGLEFLIYFQGNSAPDKSGLPSDRFSAERTGGSVSTLTIQRTQQEDSAVYLCASSLVGQGHMDTQYFGPGTRLLVL.